The clone carrying this T cell receptor beta chain was counted between two and nine times. These data come from a study of CD8 T cells in ankylosing spondylitis. TCRdb reprocessed the 5' RACE reads via MiXCR and lists one record per CDR3 protein. The data hold about 160,000 distinct CDR3 sequences, with roughly 10% observed a single time. The CDR3 has 14 residues. Germline V gene sequence: CDR1 DFQATT, CDR2 SNEGSKA (reference sequence). V was trimmed by 1 base and J by 3 bases, leaving 9 bases between them. The specimen was blood, either unsorted or a sorted T cell fraction (not recorded which). This chain links TRBV20-1 with TRBJ1-4; D unresolved. The TCR was taken from a female donor with ankylosing spondylitis or in good health (not recorded which). CDR3 nucleotide sequence: TGCAGTGCTAGAGCCGCGGTTGCTAATGAAAAACTGTTTTTT. Amino acids: CSARAAVANEKLFF.